This T cell receptor (beta chain) derives from a study of T cells expressing NK-cell markers. Study-wide context: It was sorted CD3+CD56-NKG2C+, CD3+CD56+NKG2C- and CD3+CD56+NKG2C+ T cells that provided the TCR beta repertoires. There were seven HCMV-seropositive donors and one seronegative donor among the eight sequenced.

About this clonotype itself: The target antigen is unknown.

Template switching by 5'RACE with UMIs generated the TCR beta cDNA. TCRdb reprocessed the 5' RACE reads, keeping one entry per CDR3 protein, no DNA. The repertoire table contains over 150,000 distinct CDR3 sequences. Study-level points and caveats: Dominance of the CD3+CD56-NKG2C+ fraction by these clonotypes also held in several donors.

The CDR3 is made up of 15 amino acids. Germline lookup yields CDR1 SEHNR and CDR2 FQNEAQ (reference sequence). The sample was blood T cells: a sorted CD56 or NKG2C T cell subset, CD4+ or CD8+ T cells, or bulk PBMC T cells (not recorded which). The J gene is TRBJ2-3, the V gene TRBV7-9; there is no DNA to check the TCRdb D call of TRBD2. The clonotype was recovered from a man aged 18 to 69 in good health. The CDR3 is CASSFSGGEADTQYF.